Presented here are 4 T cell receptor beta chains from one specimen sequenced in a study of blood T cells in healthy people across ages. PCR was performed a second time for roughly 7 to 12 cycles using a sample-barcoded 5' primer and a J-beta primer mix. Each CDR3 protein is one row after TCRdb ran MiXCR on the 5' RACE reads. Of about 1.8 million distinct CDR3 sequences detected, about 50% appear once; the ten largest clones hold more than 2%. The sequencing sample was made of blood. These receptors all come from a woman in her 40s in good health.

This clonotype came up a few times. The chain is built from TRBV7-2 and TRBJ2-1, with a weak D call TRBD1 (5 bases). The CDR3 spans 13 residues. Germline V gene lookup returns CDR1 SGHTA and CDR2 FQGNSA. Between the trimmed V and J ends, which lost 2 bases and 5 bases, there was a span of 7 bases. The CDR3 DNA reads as TGTGCCAGCAGCTTAAGCAGGGACAATGAGCAGTTCTTC. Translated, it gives CASSLSRDNEQFF.

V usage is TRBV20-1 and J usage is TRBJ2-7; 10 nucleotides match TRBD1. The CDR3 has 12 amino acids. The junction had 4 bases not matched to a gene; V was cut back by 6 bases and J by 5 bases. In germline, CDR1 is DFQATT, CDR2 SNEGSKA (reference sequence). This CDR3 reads CSARQGANEQYF. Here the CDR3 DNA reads TGCAGTGCCCGACAGGGGGCCAACGAGCAGTACTTC.

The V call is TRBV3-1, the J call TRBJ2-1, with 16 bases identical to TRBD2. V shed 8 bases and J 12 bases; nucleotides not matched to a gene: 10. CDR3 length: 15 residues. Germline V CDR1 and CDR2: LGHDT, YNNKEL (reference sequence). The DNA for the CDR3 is TGTGCCAGCTATATGACGGGACTAGCGGGGGGGCCGCAGTTCTTC. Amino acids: CASYMTGLAGGPQFF.

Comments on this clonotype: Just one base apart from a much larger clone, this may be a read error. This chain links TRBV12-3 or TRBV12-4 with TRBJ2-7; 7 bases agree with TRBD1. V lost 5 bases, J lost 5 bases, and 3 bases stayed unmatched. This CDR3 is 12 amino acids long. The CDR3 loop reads CASSATGHEQYF. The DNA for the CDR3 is TGTGCCAGCAGTGCGACAGGGCACGAGCAGTACTTC.